There are many counts of the clone carrying this T cell receptor beta chain. As yet, its antigen is unknown. The germline V gene has CDR1 SGHAT and CDR2 FQNNGV. Trimming left V 5 bases short and J 4 bases short, with 8 bases between. The CDR3 sequence is 12 residues long. This record comes from a study of T cell repertoires in cytomegalovirus infection. Regarding the study as a whole: HLA-C-restricted CMV-specific TCR beta clonotypes were dominant in the ex vivo response.

One entry per CDR3 protein results from TCRdb running MiXCR on the reads. The sample holds tens of thousands of distinct CDR3 sequences; roughly a fifth are singletons and the top ten take about 48%. This TCR came from a human donor in good health (CMV status not recorded). Some clones in this sample may be carry-over from other donors' samples. V gene TRBV11-2 combines with J gene TRBJ2-5; unclear D gene. The material was CD8+ T cells from cultured PBMCs, obtained from culture after CMV antigen stimulation. CDR3 sequence (DNA): TGTGCCAGCAGCGGGGATGGAGAGACCCAGTACTTC. Translating it yields CASSGDGETQYF.